This T cell receptor (beta chain) is drawn from a study of control samples from healthy donors and cancer patients. Repertoires were generated with immunoSEQ multiplex PCR, while TCRdb's copy carries only in-frame clones and drops some. The data hold 90,000 to 100,000 clones, with around nine tenths observed a single time. This CDR3 has 18 amino acids. Germline-derived CDR1 and CDR2 are MNHEY and SMNVEV (reference sequence). Trimming pared 3 bases from V and 0 bases from J, leaving 21 bases between. This receptor was obtained from a woman between 18 and 29 years old in good health. The chain uses TRBV27 and TRBJ2-7; D might be TRBD1 or TRBD2, each matching 5 bases. Sequenced: blood. CDR3 residues: CASSFSLGLGANSYEQYF. The CDR3 region has the DNA TGTGCCAGCAGTTTTAGTTTGGGGCTGGGAGCGAACTCCTACGAGCAGTACTTC.